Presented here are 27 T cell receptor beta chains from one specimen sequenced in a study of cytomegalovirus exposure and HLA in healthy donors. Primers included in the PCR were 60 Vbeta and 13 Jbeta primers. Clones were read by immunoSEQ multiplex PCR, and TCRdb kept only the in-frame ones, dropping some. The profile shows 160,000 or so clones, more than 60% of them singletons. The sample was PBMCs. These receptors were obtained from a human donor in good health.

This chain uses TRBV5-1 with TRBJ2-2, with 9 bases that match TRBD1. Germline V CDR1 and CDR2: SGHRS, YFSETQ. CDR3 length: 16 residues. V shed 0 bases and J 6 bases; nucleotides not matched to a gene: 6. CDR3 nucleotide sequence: TGCGCCAGCAGCTTGGAAGGGACAGGGACGGCCGGGGAGCTGTTTTTT. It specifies CASSLEGTGTAGELFF.

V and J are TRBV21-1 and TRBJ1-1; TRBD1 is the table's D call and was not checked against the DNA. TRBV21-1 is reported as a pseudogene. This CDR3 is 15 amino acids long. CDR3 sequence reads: CASSKERGQTEKAFF. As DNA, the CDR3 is TGTGCCAGCAGCAAAGAGAGGGGACAGACAGAAAAAGCTTTCTTT.

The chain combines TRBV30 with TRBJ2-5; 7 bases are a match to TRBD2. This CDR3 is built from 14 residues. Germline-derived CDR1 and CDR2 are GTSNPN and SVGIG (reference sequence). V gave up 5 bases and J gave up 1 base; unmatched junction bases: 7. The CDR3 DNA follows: TGTGCCTGGGCTGTCGGGGGGACCCAAGAGACCCAGTACTTC. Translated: CAWAVGGTQETQYF.

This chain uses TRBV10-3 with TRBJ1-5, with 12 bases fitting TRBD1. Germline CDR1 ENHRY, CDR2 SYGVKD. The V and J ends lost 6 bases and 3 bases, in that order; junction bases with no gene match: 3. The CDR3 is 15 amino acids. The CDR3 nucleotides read TGTGCCATCAGGGGACAGGGGGCGAACAATCAGCCCCAGCATTTT. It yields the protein CAIRGQGANNQPQHF.

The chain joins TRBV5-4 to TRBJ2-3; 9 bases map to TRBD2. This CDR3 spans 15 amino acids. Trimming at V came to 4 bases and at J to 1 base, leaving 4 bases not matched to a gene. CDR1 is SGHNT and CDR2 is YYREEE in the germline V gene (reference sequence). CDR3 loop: CASSLKRGGTDTQYF. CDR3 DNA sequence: TGTGCCAGCAGCCTCAAGCGGGGGGGCACAGATACGCAGTATTTT.

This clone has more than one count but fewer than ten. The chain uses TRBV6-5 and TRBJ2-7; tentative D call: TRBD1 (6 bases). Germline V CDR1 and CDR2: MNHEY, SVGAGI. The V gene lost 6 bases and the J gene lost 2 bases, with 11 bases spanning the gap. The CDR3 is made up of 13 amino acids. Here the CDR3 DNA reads TGTGCCAGCAGCGAGGGACAAGCCTACGAGCAGTACTTC. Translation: CASSEGQAYEQYF.

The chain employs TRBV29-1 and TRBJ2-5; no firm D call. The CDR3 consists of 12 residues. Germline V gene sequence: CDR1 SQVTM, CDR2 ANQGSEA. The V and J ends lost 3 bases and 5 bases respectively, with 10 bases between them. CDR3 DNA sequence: TGCAGCGTTGAGCGTTTCGGGGAGACCCAGTACTTC. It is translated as CSVERFGETQYF.

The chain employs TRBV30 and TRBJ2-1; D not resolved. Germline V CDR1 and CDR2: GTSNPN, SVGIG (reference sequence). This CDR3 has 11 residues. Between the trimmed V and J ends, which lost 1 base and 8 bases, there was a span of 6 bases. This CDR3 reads CAWSDFDEQFF. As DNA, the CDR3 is TGTGCCTGGAGTGATTTCGATGAGCAGTTCTTC.

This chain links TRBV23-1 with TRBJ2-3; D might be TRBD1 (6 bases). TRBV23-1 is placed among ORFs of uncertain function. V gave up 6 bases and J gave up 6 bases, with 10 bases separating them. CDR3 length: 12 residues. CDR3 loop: CASRTGWDTQYF. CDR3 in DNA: TGCGCCAGCAGAACAGGGTGGGATACGCAGTATTTT.

CDR3 in amino acids: CASSGRVAGGQDTQYF. CDR3 DNA sequence: TGTGCCAGCAGTGGAAGGGTAGCGGGGGGGCAGGATACGCAGTATTTT. V gene TRBV6-1 combines with J gene TRBJ2-3, with 11 positions matching TRBD2. The CDR3 extends over 16 amino acids. The junction had 9 bases not matched to a gene; V was cut back by 4 bases and J by 6 bases. Germline V gene lookup returns CDR1 MNHNS and CDR2 SASEGT.

Here the CDR3 reads CATRGMNTEAFF. In nucleotides, the CDR3 is TGTGCCACGCGGGGGATGAACACTGAAGCTTTCTTT. The V and J genes are TRBV2 and TRBJ1-1; a possible D gene is TRBD1 (5 bases). V dropped 10 bases and J dropped 0 bases, with 9 bases sitting between them. Per the germline V gene, CDR1 is SNHLY and CDR2 is FYNNEI. The CDR3 is 12 amino acids.

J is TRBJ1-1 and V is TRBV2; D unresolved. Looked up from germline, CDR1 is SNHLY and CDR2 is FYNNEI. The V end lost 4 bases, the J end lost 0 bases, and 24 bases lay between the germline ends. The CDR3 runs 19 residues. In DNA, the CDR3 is TGTGCCAGCAGTGTATCTAGTTTAGGAGGGCTGAAGATGAACACTGAAGCTTTCTTT. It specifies CASSVSSLGGLKMNTEAFF.

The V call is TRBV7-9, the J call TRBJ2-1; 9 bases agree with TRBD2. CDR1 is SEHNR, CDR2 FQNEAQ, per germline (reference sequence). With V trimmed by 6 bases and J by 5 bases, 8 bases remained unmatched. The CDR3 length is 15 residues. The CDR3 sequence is CASSSRLAANNEQFF. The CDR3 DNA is TGTGCCAGCAGTTCCAGACTAGCGGCAAACAATGAGCAGTTCTTC.

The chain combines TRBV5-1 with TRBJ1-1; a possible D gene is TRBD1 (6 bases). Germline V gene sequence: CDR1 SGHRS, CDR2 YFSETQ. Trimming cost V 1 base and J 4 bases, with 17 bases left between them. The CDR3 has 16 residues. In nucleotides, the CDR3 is TGCGCCAGCAGCTTGAGGCCAGGGGAGGGGAGCACTGAAGCTTTCTTT. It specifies CASSLRPGEGSTEAFF. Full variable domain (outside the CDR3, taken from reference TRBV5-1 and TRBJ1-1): KAGVTQTPRYLIKTRGQQVTLSCSPISGHRSVSWYQQTPGQGLQFLFEYFSETQRNKGNFPGRFSGRQFSNSRSEMNVSTLELGDSALYLCASSLRPGEGSTEAFFGQGTRLTVV.

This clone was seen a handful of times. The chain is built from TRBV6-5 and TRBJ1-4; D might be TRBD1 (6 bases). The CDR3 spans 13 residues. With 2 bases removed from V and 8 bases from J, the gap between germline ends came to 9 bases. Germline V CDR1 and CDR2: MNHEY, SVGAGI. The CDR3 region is CASSYQGSEKLFF. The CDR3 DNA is TGTGCCAGCAGTTACCAGGGGTCGGAAAAACTGTTTTTT.

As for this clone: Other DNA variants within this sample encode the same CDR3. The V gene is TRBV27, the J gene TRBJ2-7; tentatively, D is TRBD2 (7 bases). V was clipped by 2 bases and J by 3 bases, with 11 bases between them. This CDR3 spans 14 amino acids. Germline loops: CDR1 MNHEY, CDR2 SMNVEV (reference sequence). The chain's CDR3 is CASSLTGGLYEQYF. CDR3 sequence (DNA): TGTGCCAGCAGTTTAACGGGGGGCCTCTACGAGCAGTACTTC.

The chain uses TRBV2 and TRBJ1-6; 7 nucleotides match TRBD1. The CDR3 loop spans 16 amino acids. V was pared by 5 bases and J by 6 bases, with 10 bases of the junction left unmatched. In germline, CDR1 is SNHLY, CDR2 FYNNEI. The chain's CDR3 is CASSSGTAFPNSPLHF. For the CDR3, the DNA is TGTGCCAGCAGTTCCGGGACAGCCTTCCCTAATTCACCCCTCCACTTT.

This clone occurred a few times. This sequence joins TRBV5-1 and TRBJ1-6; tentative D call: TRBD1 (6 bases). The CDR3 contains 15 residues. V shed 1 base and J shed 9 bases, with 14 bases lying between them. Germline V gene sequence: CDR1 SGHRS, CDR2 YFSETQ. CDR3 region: CASSLRQGKSSPLHF. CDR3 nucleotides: TGCGCCAGCAGCTTGAGGCAGGGGAAAAGTTCACCCCTCCACTTT. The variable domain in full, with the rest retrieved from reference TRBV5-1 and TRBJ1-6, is KAGVTQTPRYLIKTRGQQVTLSCSPISGHRSVSWYQQTPGQGLQFLFEYFSETQRNKGNFPGRFSGRQFSNSRSEMNVSTLELGDSALYLCASSLRQGKSSPLHFGNGTRLTVT.

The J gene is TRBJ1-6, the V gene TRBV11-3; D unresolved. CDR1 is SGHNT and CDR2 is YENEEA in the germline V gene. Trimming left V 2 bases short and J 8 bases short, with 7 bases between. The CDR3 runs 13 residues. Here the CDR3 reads CASSLFGDSPLHF. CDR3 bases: TGTGCCAGCAGCTTATTCGGGGATTCACCCCTCCACTTT.

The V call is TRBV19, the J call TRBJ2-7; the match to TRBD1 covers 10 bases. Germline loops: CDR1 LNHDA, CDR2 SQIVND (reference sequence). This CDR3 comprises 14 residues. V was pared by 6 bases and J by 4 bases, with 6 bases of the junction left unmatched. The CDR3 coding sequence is TGTGCCAGTAGCTCCGGGACAGGGGCTTACGAGCAGTACTTC. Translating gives CASSSGTGAYEQYF. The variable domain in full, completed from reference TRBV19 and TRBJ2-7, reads DGGITQSPKYLFRKEGQNVTLSCEQNLNHDAMYWYRQDPGQGLRLIYYSQIVNDFQKGDIAEGYSVSREKKESFPLTVTSAQKNPTAFYLCASSSGTGAYEQYFGPGTRLTVT.

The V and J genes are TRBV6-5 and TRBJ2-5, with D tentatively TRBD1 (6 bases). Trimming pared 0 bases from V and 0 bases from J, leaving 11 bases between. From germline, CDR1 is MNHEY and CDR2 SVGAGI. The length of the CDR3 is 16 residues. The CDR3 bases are TGTGCCAGCAGTTACTCAGGGGGAGAGTACCAAGAGACCCAGTACTTC. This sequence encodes CASSYSGGEYQETQYF.

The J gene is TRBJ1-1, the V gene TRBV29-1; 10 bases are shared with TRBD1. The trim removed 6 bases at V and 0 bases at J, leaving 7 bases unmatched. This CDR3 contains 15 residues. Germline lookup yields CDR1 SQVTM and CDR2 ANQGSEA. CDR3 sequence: CSVTTGGPMNTEAFF. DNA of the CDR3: TGCAGCGTCACGACAGGGGGCCCCATGAACACTGAAGCTTTCTTT. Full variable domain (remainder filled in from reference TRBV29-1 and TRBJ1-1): SAVISQKPSRDICQRGTSLTIQCQVDSQVTMMFWYRQQPGQSLTLIATANQGSEATYESGFVIDKFPISRPNLTFSTLTVSNMSPEDSSIYLCSVTTGGPMNTEAFFGQGTRLTVV.

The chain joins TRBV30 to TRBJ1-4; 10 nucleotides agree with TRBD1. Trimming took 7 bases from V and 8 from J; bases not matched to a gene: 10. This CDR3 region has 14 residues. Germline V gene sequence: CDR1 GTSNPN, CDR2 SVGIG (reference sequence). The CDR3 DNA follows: TGTGCCTACGCGACCGGGACAGGGGAAGAAAAACTGTTTTTT. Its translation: CAYATGTGEEKLFF.

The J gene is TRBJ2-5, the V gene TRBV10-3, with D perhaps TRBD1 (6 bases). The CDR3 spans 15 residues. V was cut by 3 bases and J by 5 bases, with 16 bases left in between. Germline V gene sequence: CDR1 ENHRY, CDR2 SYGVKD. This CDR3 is CAISDTGTVEETQYF. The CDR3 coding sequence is TGTGCCATCAGTGATACAGGGACGGTCGAGGAGACCCAGTACTTC.

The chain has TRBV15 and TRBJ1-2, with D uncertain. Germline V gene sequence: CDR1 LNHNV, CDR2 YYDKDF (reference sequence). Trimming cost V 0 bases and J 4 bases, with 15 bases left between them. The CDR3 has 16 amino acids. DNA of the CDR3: TGTGCCACCAGCAGAGATTACACGGAGTGGAGCTATGGCTACACCTTC. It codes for CATSRDYTEWSYGYTF. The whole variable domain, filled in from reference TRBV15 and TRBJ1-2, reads DAMVIQNPRYQVTQFGKPVTLSCSQTLNHNVMYWYQQKSSQAPKLLFHYYDKDFNNEADTPDNFQSRRPNTSFCFLDIRSPGLGDTAMYLCATSRDYTEWSYGYTFGSGTRLTVV.

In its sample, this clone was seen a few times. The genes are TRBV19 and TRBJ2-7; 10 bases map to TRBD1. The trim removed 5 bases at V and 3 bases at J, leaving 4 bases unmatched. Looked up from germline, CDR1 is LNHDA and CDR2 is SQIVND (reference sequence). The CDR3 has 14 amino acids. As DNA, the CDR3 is TGTGCCAGTAGTCCGGGACAGGGGCACTACGAGCAGTACTTC. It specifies CASSPGQGHYEQYF.

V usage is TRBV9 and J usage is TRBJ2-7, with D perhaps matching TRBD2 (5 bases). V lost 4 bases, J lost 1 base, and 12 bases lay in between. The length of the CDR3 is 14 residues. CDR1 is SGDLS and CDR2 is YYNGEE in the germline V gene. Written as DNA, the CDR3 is TGTGCCAGCAGCTTACGGACTGATTCCTACGAGCAGTACTTC. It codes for CASSLRTDSYEQYF.